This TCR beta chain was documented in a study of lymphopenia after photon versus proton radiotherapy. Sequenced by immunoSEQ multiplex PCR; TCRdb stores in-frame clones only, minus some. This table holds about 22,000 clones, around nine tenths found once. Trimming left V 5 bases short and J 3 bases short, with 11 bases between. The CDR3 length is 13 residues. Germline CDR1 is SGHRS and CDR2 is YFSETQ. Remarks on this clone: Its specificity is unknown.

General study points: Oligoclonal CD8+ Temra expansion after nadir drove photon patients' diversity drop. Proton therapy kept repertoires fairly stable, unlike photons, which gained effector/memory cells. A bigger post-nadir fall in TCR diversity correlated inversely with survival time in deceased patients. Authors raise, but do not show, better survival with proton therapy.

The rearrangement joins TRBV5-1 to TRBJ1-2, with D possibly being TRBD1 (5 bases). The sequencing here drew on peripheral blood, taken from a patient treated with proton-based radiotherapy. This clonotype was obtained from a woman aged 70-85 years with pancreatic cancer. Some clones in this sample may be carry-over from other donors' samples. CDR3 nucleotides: TGCGCCAGCAGAGTGGGGGAGGACTATGGCTACACCTTC. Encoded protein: CASRVGEDYGYTF.